Shown below are 12 T cell receptor beta chains from a single sample sequenced in a study of blood T cell repertoires in COVID-19. Using immunoSEQ multiplex PCR, the repertoire was profiled, and TCRdb retains in-frame clones only, with some absent. Among 200,000 to 250,000 clones, just under 85% were seen once, and the ten largest hold under 2%. The sample comprised peripheral blood. These TCRs come from a woman aged 80 or over with acute or convalescent COVID-19.

V is TRBV7-2 and J is TRBJ1-1; 7 bases fit TRBD1. Germline V gene lookup returns CDR1 SGHTA and CDR2 FQGNSA. V gave up 4 bases and J gave up 2 bases; unmatched junction bases: 4. The CDR3 sequence is 14 residues long. This CDR3 reads CASSSTGTNTEAFF. The CDR3 region has the DNA TGTGCCAGCAGCTCGACAGGGACCAACACTGAAGCTTTCTTT. Combining the CDR3 with reference TRBV7-2 and TRBJ1-1 gives the whole variable domain GAGVSQSPSNKVTEKGKDVELRCDPISGHTALYWYRQSLGQGLEFLIYFQGNSAPDKSGLPSDRFSAERTGGSVSTLTIQRTQQEDSAVYLCASSSTGTNTEAFFGQGTRLTVV.

In regard to this clone: Other DNA sequences in the sample encode the same CDR3. The V and J genes are TRBV6-2 or TRBV6-3 and TRBJ1-6; TRBD1 agrees at 8 bases. This CDR3 has 15 amino acids. Trimming at V came to 9 bases and at J to 7 bases, leaving 11 bases not matched to a gene. Germline CDR1 MNHEY, CDR2 SVGEGT. CDR3 nucleotide sequence: TGTGCCAGTAGCGGATGGACAGGGCGGAATTCACCCCTCCACTTT. As protein: CASSGWTGRNSPLHF.

V and J are TRBV2 and TRBJ2-5, with 9 positions matching TRBD2. Germline CDR1 and CDR2: SNHLY and FYNNEI. Trimming at V came to 2 bases and at J to 5 bases, leaving 6 bases not matched to a gene. The CDR3 length is 15 residues. The chain's CDR3 is CASSENGREGETQYF. The CDR3 region has the DNA TGTGCCAGCAGTGAAAACGGGCGGGAGGGGGAGACCCAGTACTTC.

This clone was found once. J is TRBJ1-5 and V is TRBV19; D is possibly TRBD1 (5 bases). The CDR3 loop spans 14 amino acids. Deletions cut 3 bases from V and 2 bases from J, with 8 bases between. Germline V lookup: CDR1 LNHDA, CDR2 SQIVND (reference sequence). CDR3 residues: CASSIRDGNQPQHF. DNA of the CDR3: TGTGCCAGTAGTATCAGGGATGGCAATCAGCCCCAGCATTTT.

This clone has a single count. This rearrangement joins TRBV7-9 to TRBJ1-2; TRBD1 matches at 8 bases. Germline values: CDR1 SEHNR, CDR2 FQNEAQ (reference sequence). The CDR3 has 14 residues. The V and J ends lost 0 bases and 4 bases, in that order; junction bases with no gene match: 1. For the CDR3, the DNA is TGTGCCAGCAGCTTAGCGCAGGGGGCCTATGGCTACACCTTC. This gives the protein CASSLAQGAYGYTF.

This chain connects TRBV4-1 to TRBJ2-4, with TRBD2 identical over 7 bases. The J segment lost 3 bases and the V segment lost 0 bases, leaving 11 bases of the junction unmatched. From germline, CDR1 is MGHRA and CDR2 YSYEKL. This CDR3 spans 18 amino acids. The CDR3 loop reads CASSQDRLREVGKNIQYF. CDR3 DNA sequence: TGCGCCAGCAGCCAAGATCGGTTACGGGAGGTAGGCAAAAACATTCAGTACTTC.

This clone has just one count. This rearrangement joins TRBV4-2 to TRBJ1-5, with 7 bases lining up with TRBD1. CDR3 length: 14 amino acids. V was pared by 4 bases and J by 5 bases, with 5 bases of the junction left unmatched. CDR1 and CDR2 from the germline V gene are LGHNA and YNFKEQ. Here the CDR3 reads CASSPRQGDQPQHF. The DNA for the CDR3 is TGTGCCAGCAGCCCTCGACAGGGAGATCAGCCCCAGCATTTT.

The chain is built from TRBV27 and TRBJ1-1; the D gene is possibly TRBD1 (6 bases). Germline CDR1 and CDR2: MNHEY and SMNVEV (reference sequence). The V end was cut by 8 bases, the J end by 6 bases, with 25 bases between. CDR3 size: 16 residues. The CDR3 coding sequence is TGTGCCAGCCCGGAACAGGGAGTCTTTCTCGGCCCTGAAGCTTTCTTT. Amino acid sequence: CASPEQGVFLGPEAFF.

This clone appeared a single time. The chain is built from TRBV6-6 and TRBJ2-7; 7 bases align to TRBD2. The CDR3 runs to 15 residues. The V segment lost 0 bases and the J segment 6 bases; nucleotides outside the gene matches: 8. CDR1 and CDR2 from the germline V gene are MNHNY and SVGAGI (reference sequence). CDR3 sequence: CASSYSSGTTSEQYF. The CDR3 region has the DNA TGTGCCAGCAGTTACTCCTCAGGGACTACGTCCGAGCAGTACTTC.

This chain uses TRBV5-8 with TRBJ2-7; D gene uncertain. This CDR3 is 14 amino acids long. V lost 2 bases and J lost 0, with 9 bases in between. Germline V gives CDR1 SGHTS, CDR2 YDEGEE. Here the CDR3 DNA reads TGTGCCAGCAGCTTCGAGGAAATCTCCTACGAGCAGTACTTC. The encoded protein is CASSFEEISYEQYF.

V and J are TRBV3-1 (or the pseudogene TRBV3-2) and TRBJ1-3, with TRBD1 as a possible D gene (6 bases). V was trimmed by 7 bases and J by 0 bases, leaving 13 bases between them. Looked up from germline, CDR1 is LGHDT and CDR2 is YNNKEL (reference sequence). There are 15 residues in the CDR3. The CDR3 DNA is TGTGCCAGCATGGGACAAGGAATCTCTGGAAACACCATATATTTT. Protein product: CASMGQGISGNTIYF.

There are a few counts of this clone. The genes are TRBV5-1 and TRBJ1-2; D is possibly TRBD1 (5 bases). With 6 bases removed from V and 4 bases from J, the gap between germline ends came to 22 bases. The CDR3 is 16 residues long. Germline CDR1 is SGHRS and CDR2 is YFSETQ. CDR3: CASNPGHATSAYGYTF. DNA of the CDR3: TGCGCCAGCAACCCCGGACACGCAACTTCGGCCTATGGCTACACCTTC. Together with reference TRBV5-1 and TRBJ1-2, the CDR3 gives the full variable domain: KAGVTQTPRYLIKTRGQQVTLSCSPISGHRSVSWYQQTPGQGLQFLFEYFSETQRNKGNFPGRFSGRQFSNSRSEMNVSTLELGDSALYLCASNPGHATSAYGYTFGSGTRLTVV.